What follows are 9 T cell receptor beta chains derived from one specimen sequenced in a study of neurological immune-mediated disorders. TCRdb used MiXCR to reprocess the 5' RACE reads, holding one entry per CDR3 protein. The profile shows some 46,000 distinct CDR3 sequences, around a tenth of them singletons. Sequencing used PBMCs. These TCRs come from a man aged 70-80 years with HTLV-1-associated myelopathy (HAM/TSP).

This clonotype was counted ten times or more. The chain combines TRBV28 with TRBJ1-2; maybe TRBD1 (6 bases). V dropped 5 bases and J dropped 4 bases, with 11 bases sitting between them. CDR3 length: 13 residues. Germline V lookup: CDR1 MDHEN, CDR2 SYDVKM. DNA for the CDR3: TGTGCCAGCAGTCCTCAGGGGTTCTATGGCTACACCTTC. Its protein product is CASSPQGFYGYTF.

This clonotype was counted many times. This chain connects TRBV20-1 to TRBJ2-7; 8 bases are shared with TRBD2. The CDR3 covers 14 residues. J lost 3 bases, V lost 3 bases, and 7 bases had no gene match. The germline gives CDR1 DFQATT, CDR2 SNEGSKA (reference sequence). The CDR3 nucleotides are TGCAGTGCTAGGAGGGAGCGGGGGCACTACGAGCAGTACTTC. Translation gives CSARRERGHYEQYF.

The rearrangement joins TRBV5-1 to TRBJ1-4; 7 nucleotides match TRBD1. The CDR3 covers 15 residues. Per germline, CDR1 SGHRS and CDR2 YFSETQ. After removal of 3 bases from V and 6 bases from J, the junction contained 8 bases not matched to a gene. CDR3 bases: TGCGCCAGCAGCTCGTCCGGGACAGAGTATGAAAAACTGTTTTTT. Protein product: CASSSSGTEYEKLFF.

The table lists this clonotype with many counts. The rearrangement links TRBV7-8 to TRBJ2-7; TRBD2 matches at 9 bases. Germline values: CDR1 SGHVS, CDR2 FQNEAQ. This CDR3 comprises 15 residues. With V trimmed by 5 bases and J by 7 bases, 12 bases remained unmatched. The CDR3, as DNA: TGTGCCAGCAGCCCGGGACTAGCAGTGGGTATGGAGCAGTACTTC. It translates to CASSPGLAVGMEQYF.

In its sample, this clonotype was seen many times. The chain recombines TRBV10-3 with TRBJ2-5; D uncertain. The V gene's germline CDR1 is ENHRY and CDR2 SYGVKD. This CDR3 comprises 12 residues. V dropped 2 bases and J dropped 7 bases, with 8 bases sitting between them. The CDR3: CAISEMVGTQYF. CDR3 nucleotide sequence: TGTGCCATCAGTGAGATGGTCGGGACCCAGTACTTC.

This clonotype was counted ten times or more. This chain joins TRBV7-2 and TRBJ1-4, with D tentatively TRBD1 (5 bases). The CDR3 sequence is 14 residues long. Trimming removed 4 bases from V and 5 bases from J, with 11 bases in between. The V gene's germline CDR1 is SGHTA and CDR2 FQGNSA. CDR3 nucleotides: TGTGCCAGCAGCTGGGGGAGTGAGAATGAAAAACTGTTTTTT. Protein sequence: CASSWGSENEKLFF. Based on the CDR3 plus reference TRBV7-2 and TRBJ1-4, the full variable domain is GAGVSQSPSNKVTEKGKDVELRCDPISGHTALYWYRQSLGQGLEFLIYFQGNSAPDKSGLPSDRFSAERTGGSVSTLTIQRTQQEDSAVYLCASSWGSENEKLFFGSGTQLSVL.

This clonotype appeared many times. The V gene is TRBV28, the J gene TRBJ2-6; D unresolved. V lost 5 bases and J lost 4, with 12 bases in between. Germline CDR1 MDHEN, CDR2 SYDVKM. The length of the CDR3 is 15 residues. CDR3 DNA: TGTGCCAGCAGTCAGAAGGGTTCCGGGGCCAACGTCCTGACTTTC. Translation gives CASSQKGSGANVLTF.

This clonotype was observed once. This chain connects TRBV7-3 to TRBJ2-1; D is unclear. The CDR3 spans 16 residues. Germline CDR1 SGHTA, CDR2 FQGTGA. The V and J ends lost 0 bases and 10 bases respectively, with 19 bases between them. DNA for the CDR3: TGTGCCAGCAGCTTAACCCTGGTGCCCCAACAGTCCGAGCAGTTCTTC. Translating gives CASSLTLVPQQSEQFF. The entire variable domain, with the rest obtained from reference TRBV7-3 and TRBJ2-1, is as follows: GAGVSQTPSNKVTEKGKYVELRCDPISGHTALYWYRQSLGQGPEFLIYFQGTGAADDSGLPNDRFFAVRPEGSVSTLKIQRTERGDSAVYLCASSLTLVPQQSEQFFGPGTRLTVL.

This clonotype was counted ten times or more. The chain joins TRBV14 to TRBJ1-1; D is ambiguous. V was clipped by 4 bases and J by 1 base, with 16 bases between them. The germline CDR1 and CDR2 sequences are SGHDN and FVKESK. The CDR3 covers 16 residues. The CDR3 DNA is TGTGCCAGCAGCCCCCAGACATTTCGGGGGAACACTGAAGCTTTCTTT. It is translated as CASSPQTFRGNTEAFF.